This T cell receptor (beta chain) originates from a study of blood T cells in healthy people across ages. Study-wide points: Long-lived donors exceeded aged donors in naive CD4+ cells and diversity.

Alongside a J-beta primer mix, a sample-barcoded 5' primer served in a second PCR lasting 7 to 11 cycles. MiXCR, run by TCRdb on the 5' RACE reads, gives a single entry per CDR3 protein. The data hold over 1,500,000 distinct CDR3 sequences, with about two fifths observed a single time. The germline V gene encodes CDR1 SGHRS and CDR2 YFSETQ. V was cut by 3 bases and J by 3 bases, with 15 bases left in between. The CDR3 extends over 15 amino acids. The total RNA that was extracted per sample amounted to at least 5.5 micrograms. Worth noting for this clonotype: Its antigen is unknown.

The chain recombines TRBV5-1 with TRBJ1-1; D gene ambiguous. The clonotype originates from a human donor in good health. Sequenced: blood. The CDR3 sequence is CASSYNPDGDTEAFF. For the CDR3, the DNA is TGCGCCAGCAGCTATAATCCGGACGGAGACACTGAAGCTTTCTTT.